The T cell receptor (beta chain) described here comes from a study of shared clonotypes between healthy human individuals. Study conclusions and caveats: Apart from blood, nothing was sampled; tissue repertoires likely differ.

As regards this clone: The antigen is undetermined.

Trimming shortened V by 4 bases and J by 2 bases, and 9 bases separated the two germline ends. CDR1 and CDR2 (germline): MNHEY, SMNVEV (reference sequence). The CDR3 is made up of 14 amino acids. Here immunoSEQ multiplex PCR was the method, and the copy in TCRdb shows in-frame clones only, minus some. This table holds approximately 470,000 clones, over 70% found once. Sequenced sample: PBMCs. The V gene is TRBV27, the J gene TRBJ2-4, with a weak D call TRBD1 (6 bases). The source is a woman aged 40 to 50 in good health. Some clones in this sample may be carry-over from other donors' samples. The CDR3 spells CASSSGTTKNIQYF. In nucleotides, the CDR3 is TGTGCCAGCAGTTCCGGGACAACCAAAAACATTCAGTACTTC.